A selection of T cell receptor beta chains follows, all from one sample in a study of T cell responses to AZD1222 COVID-19 vaccine. Only in-frame clones appear in the TCRdb table, and some are missing; sequencing was by immunoSEQ multiplex PCR. The sample includes 120,000 or so clones, around 88% of them seen just once. Material: peripheral blood, obtained on day 0 of AZD1222 vaccination. These receptors came from an adult in good health. The CDR3 runs from the conserved cysteine through the conserved F or W. A D gene is named only where the DNA matches it firmly. Where a row states a size, it is once, few, many or the class of an expanded clone; other rows omit it.

j_call: TRBJ1-2
clone_size: -
d_call: TRBD1
v_call: TRBV7-3
cdr3_aa: CASSSGQGGGYTF
cdr3_nt: TGTGCCAGCAGCTCTGGACAGGGAGGCGGCTACACCTTC

j_call: TRBJ2-3
clone_size: -
d_call: -
v_call: TRBV7-2
cdr3_aa: CASSLGGGPQYF
cdr3_nt: TGTGCCAGCAGCTTAGGGGGCGGGCCGCAGTATTTT

j_call: TRBJ1-2
clone_size: -
d_call: -
v_call: TRBV11-2
cdr3_aa: CASSPGTGYTF
cdr3_nt: TGTGCCAGCAGCCCGGGAACGGGCTACACCTTC

j_call: TRBJ2-7
clone_size: -
d_call: -
v_call: TRBV2
cdr3_aa: CASSTSGLSYEQYF
cdr3_nt: TGTGCCAGCAGCACTTCGGGGTTATCCTACGAGCAGTACTTC

j_call: TRBJ2-7
clone_size: -
d_call: TRBD1
v_call: TRBV5-1
cdr3_aa: CASSWGQGRYEQYF
cdr3_nt: TGCGCCAGCAGCTGGGGACAGGGGCGGTACGAGCAGTACTTC

j_call: TRBJ1-1
clone_size: -
d_call: -
v_call: TRBV14
cdr3_aa: CASSSQGVTEAFF
cdr3_nt: TGTGCCAGCAGCTCGCAAGGGGTCACTGAAGCTTTCTTT

j_call: TRBJ2-2
clone_size: -
d_call: -
v_call: TRBV6-1
cdr3_aa: CASSEAETGELFF
cdr3_nt: TGTGCCAGCAGTGAAGCGGAGACCGGGGAGCTGTTTTTT

j_call: TRBJ2-5
clone_size: -
d_call: TRBD2
v_call: TRBV4-2
cdr3_aa: CASSQGAGTSHETQYF
cdr3_nt: TGTGCCAGCAGCCAAGGCGCCGGGACTAGCCACGAGACCCAGTACTTC

j_call: TRBJ2-3
clone_size: few
d_call: -
v_call: TRBV7-9
cdr3_aa: CASSLGHGTPTDTQYF
cdr3_nt: TGTGCCAGCAGCTTAGGCCACGGGACCCCCACAGATACGCAGTATTTT

j_call: TRBJ2-7
clone_size: -
d_call: -
v_call: TRBV21-1
cdr3_aa: CAGGQGAYEQYF
cdr3_nt: TGTGCCGGAGGACAGGGGGCTTACGAGCAGTACTTC

j_call: TRBJ1-5
clone_size: -
d_call: -
v_call: TRBV7-2
cdr3_aa: CASSSRLNQPQHF
cdr3_nt: TGTGCCAGCAGCTCCAGGTTAAATCAGCCCCAGCATTTT

j_call: TRBJ2-1
clone_size: -
d_call: TRBD2
v_call: TRBV27
cdr3_aa: CASSRPGLAGNEQFF
cdr3_nt: TGTGCCAGCAGCCGGCCGGGACTAGCTGGCAATGAGCAGTTCTTC

j_call: TRBJ2-7
clone_size: -
d_call: -
v_call: TRBV7-9
cdr3_aa: CASSLGVVSRDEQYF
cdr3_nt: TGTGCCAGCAGCTTGGGGGTGGTGAGCCGAGACGAGCAGTACTTC

j_call: TRBJ1-2
clone_size: -
d_call: -
v_call: TRBV15
cdr3_aa: CATSSGRGDPVNYGYTF
cdr3_nt: TGTGCCACCAGCTCCGGCAGGGGCGATCCTGTCAACTATGGCTACACCTTC

j_call: TRBJ2-3
clone_size: -
d_call: -
v_call: TRBV9
cdr3_aa: CASSVVDGGPDTQYF
cdr3_nt: TGTGCCAGCAGCGTAGTGGACGGGGGGCCGGATACGCAGTATTTT

j_call: TRBJ1-1
clone_size: -
d_call: -
v_call: TRBV29-1
cdr3_aa: CSVRDIGAFF
cdr3_nt: TGCAGCGTCCGGGACATTGGGGCTTTCTTT

j_call: TRBJ2-7
clone_size: -
d_call: TRBD2
v_call: TRBV5-4
cdr3_aa: CASSSDSGGNLYEQYF
cdr3_nt: TGTGCCAGCAGCAGTGATAGCGGGGGGAACCTCTACGAGCAGTACTTC

j_call: TRBJ1-2
clone_size: -
d_call: TRBD1
v_call: TRBV5-5
cdr3_aa: CASSWGQGTGYGYTF
cdr3_nt: TGTGCCAGCAGCTGGGGACAGGGGACTGGCTATGGCTACACCTTC

j_call: TRBJ1-3
clone_size: -
d_call: -
v_call: TRBV3-1/TRBV3-2
cdr3_aa: CASSVQGFGNTIYF
cdr3_nt: TGTGCCAGCAGCGTGCAGGGTTTCGGAAACACCATATATTTT

j_call: TRBJ1-5
clone_size: once
d_call: -
v_call: TRBV6-5
cdr3_aa: CASKNSGGNQPQHF
cdr3_nt: TGTGCCAGCAAAAATTCGGGGGGCAATCAGCCCCAGCATTTT

j_call: TRBJ2-7
clone_size: -
d_call: -
v_call: TRBV20-1
cdr3_aa: CSASGNFYEQYF
cdr3_nt: TGCAGTGCTAGTGGGAATTTCTACGAGCAGTACTTC

j_call: TRBJ1-5
clone_size: -
d_call: -
v_call: TRBV12-3/TRBV12-4
cdr3_aa: CASSTDGERPQHF
cdr3_nt: TGTGCCAGCAGTACGGACGGGGAACGGCCCCAGCATTTT

j_call: TRBJ2-1
clone_size: -
d_call: -
v_call: TRBV12-3/TRBV12-4
cdr3_aa: CASFTGGYEQFF
cdr3_nt: TGTGCCAGCTTCACGGGGGGCTATGAGCAGTTCTTC

j_call: TRBJ2-3
clone_size: -
d_call: TRBD2
v_call: TRBV7-6
cdr3_aa: CASSLRPSGADTQYF
cdr3_nt: TGTGCCAGCAGCTTAAGGCCTAGCGGGGCAGATACGCAGTATTTT

j_call: TRBJ1-4
clone_size: -
d_call: -
v_call: TRBV11-2
cdr3_aa: CASSLTRNEKLFF
cdr3_nt: TGTGCCAGCAGCTTGACCCGTAATGAAAAACTGTTTTTT

j_call: TRBJ1-4
clone_size: -
d_call: -
v_call: TRBV5-6
cdr3_aa: CASSTGFWTNEKLFF
cdr3_nt: TGTGCCAGCAGCACAGGGTTTTGGACTAATGAAAAACTGTTTTTT

j_call: TRBJ1-3
clone_size: -
d_call: -
v_call: TRBV2
cdr3_aa: CASTTGPGNTIYF
cdr3_nt: TGTGCCAGCACTACAGGGCCTGGAAACACCATATATTTT

j_call: TRBJ1-2
clone_size: -
d_call: -
v_call: TRBV5-5
cdr3_aa: CASSSSTGIDGYTF
cdr3_nt: TGTGCCAGCAGCTCTTCAACAGGGATCGATGGCTACACCTTC

j_call: TRBJ1-4
clone_size: once
d_call: -
v_call: TRBV19
cdr3_aa: CASSTSGTIAEKLFF
cdr3_nt: TGTGCCAGTAGTACGTCCGGGACAATCGCTGAAAAACTGTTTTTT

j_call: TRBJ2-1
clone_size: -
d_call: -
v_call: TRBV11-2
cdr3_aa: CASSPVNNEQFF
cdr3_nt: TGTGCCAGCAGCCCGGTGAACAATGAGCAGTTCTTC

j_call: TRBJ2-7
clone_size: -
d_call: -
v_call: TRBV6-5
cdr3_aa: CASRTSETYEQYF
cdr3_nt: TGTGCCAGCAGAACCAGTGAGACCTACGAGCAGTACTTC

j_call: TRBJ1-6
clone_size: -
d_call: -
v_call: TRBV19
cdr3_aa: CASSYPVNNSPLHF
cdr3_nt: TGTGCCAGTAGTTACCCAGTCAATAATTCACCCCTCCACTTT